This TCR beta chain was retrieved from a study of blood T cell repertoires in COVID-19. The table came from immunoSEQ multiplex PCR; TCRdb's copy has only in-frame clones and leaves some out. The sample records some 520,000 clones, roughly 87% being singletons. Germline loops: CDR1 KGHDR, CDR2 SFDVKD. Trimming removed 8 bases at V and 1 base at J, with 19 bases between. There are 16 residues in the CDR3. This sequence originates from a man aged 18-30 years with COVID-19, enrolled during active disease. The sample comprised peripheral blood. The chain uses TRBV24-1 and TRBJ2-5, with a tentative D call TRBD2 (5 bases). The chain's CDR3 is CATMGPGTRGQETQYF. CDR3 bases: TGTGCCACCATGGGCCCGGGCACTAGAGGCCAAGAGACCCAGTACTTC.